The 13 T cell receptor beta chains reported below all come from one sample, sequenced in a study of T cells in Graves' hyperthyroidism and ophthalmopathy. Amplification targeted TCR beta CDR3 regions from RNA transcripts. First-round RT-PCR of the TCR CDR3 relied on the HTBI primer set. TCRdb redid the calling of the multiplex PCR reads with MiXCR, one entry per CDR3 protein. Of approximately 300,000 distinct CDR3 sequences listed, around a sixth are singletons. What was sequenced was blood. The receptors were sampled from a man under 40 with Graves' hyperthyroidism.

The chain is built from TRBV27 and TRBJ2-1, with TRBD2 matching over 12 bases. V dropped 6 bases and J dropped 7; count of bases not matched to a gene: 7. This CDR3 is 15 amino acids long. The germline V gene encodes CDR1 MNHEY and CDR2 SMNVEV (reference sequence). The CDR3 DNA reads as TGTGCCAGCAGCCGACTAGCGGGAGAAGGAAATGAGCAGTTCTTC. This encodes CASSRLAGEGNEQFF.

This chain joins TRBV11-2 and TRBJ1-2; the D is unclear. V lost 5 bases and J 4 bases, leaving 14 bases between the germline ends. This CDR3 has 14 residues. Germline values: CDR1 SGHAT, CDR2 FQNNGV. For the CDR3, the DNA is TGTGCCAGCAGCCACGCGCCGGGGAGCTATGGCTACACCTTC. Encoded protein: CASSHAPGSYGYTF.

Many counts were recorded for this clonotype. The chain has TRBV28 and TRBJ2-1; a weak D match, TRBD2 (5 bases). V lost 6 bases to trimming and J lost 3 bases, with 15 bases between them. CDR1 and CDR2 from the germline V gene are MDHEN and SYDVKM. The CDR3 runs to 15 residues. The CDR3 reads CASSPPGGLYNEQFF. DNA for the CDR3: TGTGCCAGCAGCCCCCCGGGCGGGCTCTACAATGAGCAGTTCTTC.

This clonotype came up many times. V is TRBV3-1 and J is TRBJ1-4; D is perhaps TRBD1 (6 bases). Trimming cost V 5 bases and J 7 bases, with 20 bases left between them. Germline CDR1 and CDR2: LGHDT and YNNKEL (reference sequence). The CDR3 totals 16 residues. CDR3 region: CASSYLSTQGSEKLFF. CDR3 coding DNA: TGTGCCAGCAGCTACTTATCAACCCAGGGGAGTGAAAAACTGTTTTTT. Together with reference TRBV3-1 and TRBJ1-4, the CDR3 gives the full variable domain: DTAVSQTPKYLVTQMGNDKSIKCEQNLGHDTMYWYKQDSKKFLKIMFSYNNKELIINETVPNRFSPKSPDKAHLNLHINSLELGDSAVYFCASSYLSTQGSEKLFFGSGTQLSVL.

Here the CDR3 DNA reads TGTGCCAGCAGTCCTTTGGACGGGCTGGAGACCCAGTACTTC. Translating gives CASSPLDGLETQYF. This rearrangement joins TRBV28 to TRBJ2-5; D unresolved. There are 14 residues in the CDR3. From germline, CDR1 is MDHEN and CDR2 SYDVKM. Between the trimmed V and J ends, which lost 5 bases and 5 bases, there was a span of 15 bases. The full variable domain, completed using reference TRBV28 and TRBJ2-5, is DVKVTQSSRYLVKRTGEKVFLECVQDMDHENMFWYRQDPGLGLRLIYFSYDVKMKEKGDIPEGYSVSREKKERFSLILESASTNQTSMYLCASSPLDGLETQYFGPGTRLLVL.

In the case of this clonotype: Because the CDR3 is missing its conserved closing phenylalanine or tryptophan, this is likely a read error. This rearrangement joins TRBV2 to TRBJ1-2; D unresolved. Trimming removed 6 bases from V and 5 bases from J, with 10 bases in between. CDR1 SNHLY and CDR2 FYNNEI come from the germline V gene. This CDR3 contains 12 residues. This chain's CDR3 is CASSSQPYGYTL. CDR3 nucleotides: TGTGCCAGCAGCAGCCAACCTTATGGCTACACCCTC.

There are many counts of this clonotype. The rearrangement links TRBV7-9 to TRBJ2-2; no clear D gene. The ends were cut back, 2 bases at V and 0 bases at J, with 10 bases in the middle. Germline values: CDR1 SEHNR, CDR2 FQNEAQ (reference sequence). The CDR3 has 16 amino acids. CDR3 sequence (DNA): TGTGCCAGCAGCTTATATACCACCTCGAACACCGGGGAGCTGTTTTTT. Translation gives CASSLYTTSNTGELFF.

The CDR3 sequence is CASSVDRLQPQHF. Written as DNA, the CDR3 is TGTGCCAGCAGCGTCGACAGGTTGCAGCCCCAGCATTTT. This chain joins TRBV7-3 and TRBJ1-5, with D possibly TRBD1 on 6 matching bases. Germline V gives CDR1 SGHTA, CDR2 FQGTGA. The CDR3 length is 13 residues. The V gene lost 5 bases and the J gene lost 7 bases, with 12 bases spanning the gap.

This clonotype occurred many times. CDR3 loop: CASSLSRNQPQHF. The CDR3 bases are TGTGCCAGCAGCTTGTCCAGGAATCAGCCCCAGCATTTT. The chain carries TRBV27 and TRBJ1-5; D ambiguous. There are 13 residues in the CDR3. V lost 6 bases and J lost 4, with 10 bases in between. Germline assignment: CDR1 MNHEY and CDR2 SMNVEV (reference sequence).

Details on this clonotype: This sequence may be a read error, since a much larger clone differs from it by one base. The chain carries TRBV20-1 and TRBJ2-7; tentative D call: TRBD2 (6 bases). The V end was cut by 6 bases, the J end by 7 bases, with 19 bases between. The CDR3 runs 13 residues. In germline, CDR1 is DFQATT, CDR2 SNEGSKA (reference sequence). This CDR3 reads CSATARGYGEQYF. For the CDR3, the DNA is TGCAGTGCGACGGCCCGGGGGTACGGTGAGCAGTACTTC.

This clonotype came up a few times. The J gene is TRBJ1-6, the V gene TRBV6-1; no firm D call. There are 15 residues in the CDR3. Trimming shortened V by 3 bases and J by 7 bases, and 13 bases separated the two germline ends. The V gene's germline CDR1 is MNHNS and CDR2 SASEGT. The CDR3 region is CASSDRSVTNSPLHF. As DNA, the CDR3 is TGTGCCAGCAGTGATCGATCGGTTACCAATTCACCCCTCCACTTT.

This rearrangement joins TRBV6-5 to TRBJ1-2; D uncertain. The CDR3 has 16 amino acids. CDR1 and CDR2 (germline): MNHEY, SVGAGI. V was pared by 0 bases and J by 3 bases, with 14 bases between. Here the CDR3 DNA reads TGTGCCAGCAGTTACTCGGAGGGAAGCCTAGACTATGGCTACACCTTC. Translating gives CASSYSEGSLDYGYTF.

The genes are TRBV28 and TRBJ1-1; 7 nucleotides match TRBD1. The germline CDR1 and CDR2 sequences are MDHEN and SYDVKM. This CDR3 is 14 amino acids long. The V segment lost 5 bases and the J segment 8 bases; nucleotides outside the gene matches: 11. This CDR3 is CASSVDGTATEAFF. CDR3 DNA: TGTGCCAGCAGTGTGGACGGGACAGCTACAGAAGCTTTCTTT.